This T cell receptor beta chain was observed in a study of breast tumors, draining lymph nodes, adjacent tissues. V trimming: 4 bases; J trimming: 5 bases; junction bases outside the gene matches: 4. CDR3 length: 15 residues. TCRdb processed the multiplex PCR reads anew with MiXCR; each CDR3 protein has one entry. Of roughly 14,000 distinct CDR3 sequences in the sample, roughly 50% are singletons; the top ten hold approximately 30%. The chain carries TRBV12-3 or TRBV12-4 and TRBJ2-7; 14 nucleotides align to TRBD2. The TCR comes from a female donor with breast cancer. Some clones in this sample may be carry-over from other donors' samples. The sample was tumor-adjacent breast tissue. DNA of the CDR3: TGTGCCAGCAGTTACGGGACTAGCGGGAGTAACGAGCAGTACTTC. As protein: CASSYGTSGSNEQYF.